The present T cell receptor beta chain was sequenced within a study of T cell responses to AZD1222 COVID-19 vaccine. Study-wide findings and caveats: Females outnumbered males among donors, who were mostly white British; clonal diversity was possibly underestimated.

Sequencing was performed with immunoSEQ multiplex PCR; in TCRdb, only in-frame clones are kept and a portion is missing. Here the sample spans 150,000 to 200,000 clones, 88% being singletons. As to this clone: Its antigen is currently unknown.

Per the germline V gene, CDR1 is SGHVS and CDR2 is FQNEAQ. The CDR3 sequence is 15 residues long. V lost 1 base, J lost 8 bases, and 12 bases lay in between. This specimen consisted of peripheral blood, obtained on day 0 of AZD1222 vaccination. V and J are TRBV7-8 and TRBJ1-6; D perhaps matches TRBD1 (5 bases). This receptor was obtained from an adult in good health. The CDR3 reads CASSLGAGIDSPLHF. CDR3 DNA sequence: TGTGCCAGCAGCTTAGGCGCAGGGATTGATTCACCCCTCCACTTT.